This T cell receptor beta chain was sequenced in a study of shared clonotypes between healthy human individuals. A CD45RA-negative memory subset and a CD45RA+ naive subset were separated from the CD4+ cells. The V and J ends lost 5 bases and 1 base respectively, with 11 bases between them. Germline V lookup: CDR1 KGHSH, CDR2 LQKENI. The CDR3 has 14 residues. Researchers divided each subset's genomic DNA evenly across several immunoSEQ plates. TCRdb's table, derived via immunoSEQ multiplex PCR, lists solely in-frame clones and lacks some. The table includes over a million clones, roughly 74% detected once.

This receptor was obtained from a young man in good health. Some clones in this sample may be carry-over from other donors' samples. What was sequenced was memory CD4+ T cells from PBMCs. Subset indicated: CD45RA-negative fraction. The chain is built from TRBV18 and TRBJ1-1; D is uncertain. As DNA, the CDR3 is TGTGCCAGCTCAAATCGATCTGGGAACACTGAAGCTTTCTTT. Translated, it gives CASSNRSGNTEAFF.